The 9 T cell receptor beta chains given below trace back to one sample, sequenced in a study of blood T cell repertoires in COVID-19. Profiling relied on immunoSEQ multiplex PCR, and the TCRdb table lists in-frame clones only, not all of them. The repertoire holds fewer than 150,000 clones, with about 88% as singletons. The sequenced material came from peripheral blood. These receptors came from a woman aged 70-85 years who had recovered from COVID-19.

The rearrangement uses TRBV7-3 and TRBJ1-1; D might be TRBD1 (5 bases). This CDR3 is 14 amino acids long. Trimming removed 5 bases at V and 4 bases at J, with 14 bases between. CDR1 and CDR2 from the germline V gene are SGHTA and FQGTGA. The CDR3 DNA reads TGTGCCAGCAGCCCGGGGGGAACGGGCACTGAAGCTTTCTTT. Translation: CASSPGGTGTEAFF.

The chain recombines TRBV19 with TRBJ1-5; D not certain. Trimming removed 4 bases at V and 2 bases at J, with 6 bases between. Germline-derived CDR1 and CDR2 are LNHDA and SQIVND (reference sequence). The CDR3 totals 13 residues. As DNA, the CDR3 is TGTGCCAGTAGTACCCTCGGCAATCAGCCCCAGCATTTT. Its protein is CASSTLGNQPQHF.

This clone has a single count. The chain joins TRBV4-3 to TRBJ1-6; 11 bases fit TRBD1. With 0 bases clipped from V and 10 bases from J, the junction kept 5 bases outside the gene matches. Germline V gene lookup returns CDR1 LGHNA and CDR2 YSLEER. CDR3 length equals 16 residues. The CDR3 loop reads CASSQDRTGGGSPLHF. The CDR3 DNA reads as TGCGCCAGCAGCCAAGATCGGACAGGGGGCGGGTCACCCCTCCACTTT.

The chain is built from TRBV5-1 and TRBJ1-4, with D possibly TRBD1 on 5 matching bases. Germline-derived CDR1 and CDR2 are SGHRS and YFSETQ. The ends were cut back, 2 bases at V and 3 bases at J, with 8 bases in the middle. This CDR3 spans 14 amino acids. The DNA for the CDR3 is TGCGCCAGCAGCTTAGGGGCAGCTAATGAAAAACTGTTTTTT. Amino acid sequence: CASSLGAANEKLFF.

V and J are TRBV5-6 and TRBJ2-3, with a weak D call TRBD1 (5 bases). Germline-derived CDR1 and CDR2 are SGHDT and YYEEEE. The CDR3 spans 14 residues. V lost 4 bases and J 2 bases, leaving 11 bases between the germline ends. The DNA for the CDR3 is TGTGCCAGCAGCCTCTTGACAGCCACAGATACGCAGTATTTT. Its translation: CASSLLTATDTQYF.

This clone was picked up one time. The chain has TRBV5-1 and TRBJ2-3, with TRBD1 identical over 8 bases. Trimming took 4 bases from V and 5 from J; bases not matched to a gene: 6. The CDR3 loop spans 14 amino acids. The germline gives CDR1 SGHRS, CDR2 YFSETQ. The CDR3 here is CASSNGQGGDTQYF. The CDR3 bases are TGCGCCAGCAGCAACGGACAGGGAGGAGATACGCAGTATTTT.

This chain uses TRBV7-2 with TRBJ1-2, with 7 bases matching TRBD1. Germline V gene lookup returns CDR1 SGHTA and CDR2 FQGNSA. V trimming: 4 bases; J trimming: 0 bases; junction bases outside the gene matches: 2. There are 14 residues in the CDR3. Written as DNA, the CDR3 is TGTGCCAGCAGCTACGGGACAGCTAACTATGGCTACACCTTC. Translating gives CASSYGTANYGYTF. The full variable domain, rest sourced from reference TRBV7-2 and TRBJ1-2, is GAGVSQSPSNKVTEKGKDVELRCDPISGHTALYWYRQSLGQGLEFLIYFQGNSAPDKSGLPSDRFSAERTGGSVSTLTIQRTQQEDSAVYLCASSYGTANYGYTFGSGTRLTVV.

This chain uses TRBV18 with TRBJ2-7, with D hard to call. This CDR3 spans 13 amino acids. Between the trimmed V and J ends, which lost 2 bases and 6 bases, there was a span of 11 bases. Germline values: CDR1 KGHSH, CDR2 LQKENI. This chain's CDR3 is CASSPIGFGEQYF. CDR3 in DNA: TGTGCCAGCTCACCAATTGGTTTCGGCGAGCAGTACTTC.

The rearrangement joins TRBV21-1 to TRBJ1-5; the table calls TRBD1, which could not be checked here. TRBV21-1 is assigned pseudogene status. The CDR3 loop spans 17 amino acids. The CDR3 sequence is CASSNGPVQGSNQPQHF. The CDR3 DNA reads TGTGCCAGCAGCAATGGCCCTGTACAGGGGAGCAATCAGCCCCAGCATTTT.